The 17 T cell receptor beta chains below were found in one sample sequenced in a study of beta chain features in type 1 diabetes. cDNA synthesis used the whole RNA isolate, giving expressed TCRB sequences. Generated by immunoSEQ multiplex PCR, the TCRdb table keeps only in-frame clones and is missing some. The table includes about 60,000 clones, around three fifths detected once. The sample consisted of Tregs from blood. Every receptor here comes from a young woman in good health.

The rearrangement joins TRBV7-9 to TRBJ1-1, with a possible D match to TRBD1 (5 bases). Trimming pared 6 bases from V and 8 bases from J, leaving 16 bases between. The CDR3 extends over 13 amino acids. Germline values: CDR1 SEHNR, CDR2 FQNEAQ (reference sequence). The CDR3 here is CASRGGLVEEAFF. Here the CDR3 DNA reads TGTGCCAGCAGGGGGGGACTTGTAGAGGAAGCTTTCTTT.

This clone showed up just a few times. The CDR3 bases are TGTGCCAGCAATAGGGGACTAGAGGGCCAAGAGACCCAGTACTTC. Protein: CASNRGLEGQETQYF. V is TRBV7-8 and J is TRBJ2-5; 8 bases line up with TRBD2. Unmatched junction bases numbered 8, after V lost 7 bases and J lost 1 base. The CDR3 consists of 15 residues. Germline CDR1 and CDR2: SGHVS and FQNEAQ.

The chain's CDR3 is CASSGGDRGLGQPQHF. The CDR3 nucleotides are TGTGCCAGCAGTGGGGGGGACAGGGGCTTGGGTCAGCCCCAGCATTTT. The V and J genes are TRBV6-1 and TRBJ1-5, with 10 bases aligning to TRBD1. The J segment lost 6 bases and the V segment lost 4 bases, leaving 9 bases of the junction unmatched. Germline CDR1 MNHNS, CDR2 SASEGT. CDR3 length: 16 residues.

V is TRBV7-8 and J is TRBJ2-7; 7 positions match TRBD1. The V gene's germline CDR1 is SGHVS and CDR2 FQNEAQ. Trimming removed 1 base from V and 6 bases from J; junction bases left unmatched: 9. The CDR3 has 15 residues. As DNA, the CDR3 is TGTGCCAGCAGCTTAGTAGGGACAGCCCTTTTCGAGCAGTACTTC. As protein: CASSLVGTALFEQYF.

This chain joins TRBV4-1 and TRBJ2-1, with 9 nucleotides matching TRBD1. The CDR3 spans 15 residues. CDR1 is MGHRA, CDR2 YSYEKL, per germline. The ends lost 6 bases at V and 6 bases at J; junction bases unmatched: 9. The CDR3 DNA reads TGCGCCAGCAGTCTTGCGGGGACAGGGCTCAATGAGCAGTTCTTC. Translating gives CASSLAGTGLNEQFF.

This chain connects TRBV6-6 to TRBJ1-4, with TRBD1 as a possible D gene (5 bases). The CDR3 runs to 16 residues. Per germline, CDR1 MNHNY and CDR2 SVGAGI (reference sequence). Trimming removed 0 bases at V and 7 bases at J, with 15 bases between. The CDR3 here is CASSYSSVGGREKLFF. CDR3 nucleotide sequence: TGTGCCAGCAGTTACTCATCCGTCGGGGGTCGTGAAAAACTGTTTTTT.

The V call is TRBV5-1, the J call TRBJ2-1, with D possibly TRBD1 on 6 matching bases. CDR3 length: 17 residues. V was cut by 2 bases and J by 2 bases, with 17 bases left in between. Per germline, CDR1 SGHRS and CDR2 YFSETQ. CDR3 nucleotides: TGCGCCAGCAGCTTAGACCCGGGACACCAAACCTACAATGAGCAGTTCTTC. Protein product: CASSLDPGHQTYNEQFF.

This clone turned up a few times. The chain employs TRBV7-2 and TRBJ2-5; 8 bases align to TRBD2. The V gene's germline CDR1 is SGHTA and CDR2 FQGNSA. V was clipped by 2 bases and J by 7 bases; unmatched bases: 9. The CDR3 covers 15 residues. The CDR3 DNA is TGTGCCAGCAGCTTACAAGCGGGGGAAGGGGTGACCCAGTACTTC. It encodes CASSLQAGEGVTQYF.

The J gene is TRBJ2-7, the V gene TRBV4-1; no clear D. The ends were cut back, 0 bases at V and 2 bases at J, with 8 bases in the middle. Germline values: CDR1 MGHRA, CDR2 YSYEKL. The CDR3 has 14 amino acids. This CDR3 reads CASSQDYNPYEQYF. The CDR3 nucleotides are TGCGCCAGCAGCCAAGATTACAATCCCTACGAGCAGTACTTC.

The rearrangement links TRBV4-3 to TRBJ2-5, with 10 nucleotides matching TRBD1. Matching the DNA end better, TRBJ2-7 makes the J call doubtful. Germline loops: CDR1 LGHNA, CDR2 YSLEER. The CDR3 runs 14 residues. CDR3 bases: TGCGCCAGCAGCCACCGGGACAGGGGCTACGAGCAGTACTTC. Protein: CASSHRDRGYEQYF.

This chain connects TRBV2 to TRBJ2-4; TRBD2 agrees at 8 bases. V dropped 6 bases and J dropped 0; count of bases not matched to a gene: 4. Germline values: CDR1 SNHLY, CDR2 FYNNEI. The CDR3 loop spans 15 amino acids. The CDR3: CASRRAGGAKNIQYF. In DNA form, the CDR3 reads TGTGCCAGCAGGAGGGCGGGAGGAGCCAAAAACATTCAGTACTTC.

This clone was seen a handful of times. This chain links TRBV29-1 with TRBJ2-7; 9 bases align to TRBD2. The germline CDR1 and CDR2 sequences are SQVTM and ANQGSEA. J was trimmed by 3 bases and V by 4 bases; bases with no gene match: 13. The CDR3 is 16 amino acids. The CDR3 here is CSVVGLASRASYEQYF. In DNA, the CDR3 is TGCAGCGTTGTGGGACTAGCCTCCAGAGCAAGCTACGAGCAGTACTTC.

The chain employs TRBV5-1 and TRBJ2-1, with D maybe TRBD2 (5 bases). Germline values: CDR1 SGHRS, CDR2 YFSETQ. The CDR3 sequence is 14 residues long. Trimming left V 1 base short and J 3 bases short, with 8 bases between. For the CDR3, the DNA is TGCGCCAGCAGCTTGATAGGGAGCTACAATGAGCAGTTCTTC. Its translation: CASSLIGSYNEQFF.

CDR3 nucleotides: TGTGCCAGCAGTTGGGCCCCCGGGACAGGGAAACAGACCCAGTACTTC. Amino acids: CASSWAPGTGKQTQYF. The chain uses TRBV28 and TRBJ2-5; 9 bases map to TRBD1. The CDR3 totals 16 residues. Germline lookup yields CDR1 MDHEN and CDR2 SYDVKM. The ends lost 4 bases at V and 6 bases at J; junction bases unmatched: 12.

Here the CDR3 DNA reads TGTGCCAGCAGCCCAGGGGGCTCGAGCAATCAGCCCCAGCATTTT. Translating it yields CASSPGGSSNQPQHF. V is TRBV7-2 and J is TRBJ1-5; 8 bases fit TRBD1. Germline V gene lookup returns CDR1 SGHTA and CDR2 FQGNSA. J lost 1 base, V lost 5 bases, and 4 bases had no gene match. The CDR3 contains 15 residues.

This sequence joins TRBV18 and TRBJ2-1; 9 positions agree with TRBD2. V gave up 2 bases and J gave up 10 bases; unmatched junction bases: 9. In germline, CDR1 is KGHSH, CDR2 LQKENI. This CDR3 comprises 15 residues. The CDR3 spells CASSPLASGAAEQFF. The CDR3 nucleotides are TGTGCCAGCTCACCATTGGCTAGCGGGGCGGCCGAGCAGTTCTTC.

The chain carries TRBV11-2 and TRBJ2-7, with a possible D match to TRBD1 (6 bases). CDR1 SGHAT and CDR2 FQNNGV come from the germline V gene. This CDR3 contains 14 residues. V lost 2 bases, J lost 4 bases, and 12 bases lay in between. The CDR3 loop is CASSLLGASYEQYF. In DNA form, the CDR3 reads TGTGCCAGCAGCTTACTGGGGGCCTCTTACGAGCAGTACTTC. Full variable domain (remainder filled in from reference TRBV11-2 and TRBJ2-7): EAGVAQSPRYKIIEKRQSVAFWCNPISGHATLYWYQQILGQGPKLLIQFQNNGVVDDSQLPKDRFSAERLKGVDSTLKIQPAKLEDSAVYLCASSLLGASYEQYFGPGTRLTVT.